The present TCR beta chain was sequenced within a study of post-analysis software for immune sequencing data. Study context: The study covered relapsing-remitting, secondary progressive and progressive-relapsing courses of multiple sclerosis.

Study results and limitations: Under the F measure, samples that were prepared in one batch clustered strongly together. In patients, four to six TRBV segments were more frequent than in controls, with TRBV5-6, TRBV5-1 and TRBV20-1 among them. The normalized Chao1 diversity of multiple sclerosis patients was significantly lower than that of controls.

Each TCR beta cDNA library carried unique molecular identifiers. Each batch of roughly 0.9 to 10 million T cells produced 490,000 or so cDNA molecules. MiXCR, applied by TCRdb to the PCR reads, yields one record per CDR3 protein. The profile shows about 500,000 distinct CDR3 sequences, roughly 45% of them singletons. This clonotype occurred once. Antigen: not known. The CDR3 contains 13 residues. Looked up from germline, CDR1 is DFQATT and CDR2 is SNEGSKA (reference sequence). V gene TRBV20-1 combines with J gene TRBJ2-1, with D perhaps TRBD2 (7 bases). Matching the DNA end better, TRBJ2-7 makes the J call doubtful. Sequencing was performed on blood. The receptor comes from a girl aged 10 to 17 with multiple sclerosis. This chain's CDR3 is CSAQRGGPYEQYF. As DNA, the CDR3 is TGCAGTGCACAAAGGGGGGGGCCCTACGAGCAGTACTTC.